The T cell receptor beta chain described here comes from a study of shared clonotypes between healthy human individuals. HIV-negative, healthy adults without recent acute infections or vaccinations were the donors. Subsets obtained from CD4+ cells comprised CD45RA+ naive and CD45RA-negative memory cells. CDR3 length: 10 amino acids. With 3 bases removed from V and 9 bases from J, the gap between germline ends came to 8 bases. CDR1 and CDR2 (germline): SQVTM, ANQGSEA. Of note for this clone: The antigen is undetermined.

General study results and limits: Represented diversity, genetic and exposure-history alike, was limited by few donors. Sharing of clonotypes among donors was expected to vary with sequencing depth.

Profiling relied on immunoSEQ multiplex PCR, and the TCRdb table lists in-frame clones only, not all of them. The sample lists around 990,000 clones, approximately 77% occurring once. J is TRBJ1-1 and V is TRBV29-1, with D maybe TRBD1 (6 bases). The receptor comes from a man between 18 and 29 years old in good health. Some clones in this sample may be carry-over from other donors' samples. The sequencing input was memory CD4+ T cells from PBMCs. Subset described: CD45RA-negative fraction. CDR3 nucleotides: TGCAGCGTTGAGAGGGGGAAAGCTTTCTTT. Translated, it gives CSVERGKAFF.